The TCR beta chain under discussion was sequenced for a study of technical replicates of blood from a handful of donors. The CDR3 loop spans 15 amino acids. V was shortened by 1 base and J by 2 bases, with 12 bases between the two germline ends. Sequenced by immunoSEQ multiplex PCR; TCRdb stores in-frame clones only, minus some. The sample consists of 99,000 or so clones, roughly 96% of them appearing once. Sample: T cells isolated from PBMCs. This sequence was found in a human donor in good health. The rearrangement joins TRBV5-7 to TRBJ2-5; maybe TRBD2 (6 bases). TRBV5-7 is noted as an ORF with a role that remains uncertain. CDR3 nucleotide sequence: TGTGCCAGCAGCTTGACGGTGGGGGGACAAGAGACCCAGTACTTC. It encodes CASSLTVGGQETQYF.